This TCR beta chain was found in a study of T cells in localized non-small cell lung cancer. The germline V gene has CDR1 SGHTA and CDR2 FQGNSA. This CDR3 contains 14 residues. The V segment lost 9 bases and the J segment 3 bases; nucleotides outside the gene matches: 10. Study-wide findings and caveats: Prolonged overall survival went with higher T cell density in the blood. A median of 57 of the top 100 tumor clones appeared in adjacent lung, which was paired and uninvolved. Only one tumor region was sequenced, so heterogeneity remains possible.

The protocol was immunoSEQ multiplex PCR, while the TCRdb copy is restricted to in-frame clones and leaves out a portion. The table includes about 40,000 clones, over 75% detected once. A word on this clone: Its antigen is as yet unknown.

The sequencing here drew on peripheral blood, taken before any cancer treatment. The clonotype comes from a woman between 35 and 75 years old with stage I lung adenocarcinoma. The chain couples TRBV7-2 to TRBJ2-5, with 7 bases fitting TRBD1. The CDR3 sequence is CASTWGTVEETQYF. The CDR3 nucleotides read TGTGCCAGTACCTGGGGGACAGTCGAAGAGACCCAGTACTTC. The variable domain in full, with the rest retrieved from reference TRBV7-2 and TRBJ2-5, is GAGVSQSPSNKVTEKGKDVELRCDPISGHTALYWYRQSLGQGLEFLIYFQGNSAPDKSGLPSDRFSAERTGGSVSTLTIQRTQQEDSAVYLCASTWGTVEETQYFGPGTRLLVL.